A selection of T cell receptor beta chains follows, all from one sample in a study of T cells after yellow fever vaccination. TCRdb reanalysed the 5' RACE reads using MiXCR and keeps one entry per CDR3 protein. In the table there are some 250,000 distinct CDR3 sequences, about 7% of which are singletons. The sequenced sample was CD4+ T cells sorted from PBMCs, obtained 15 days after the yellow fever booster vaccination. Receptors originate from a man aged 25 to 40 who received the YFV17D yellow fever vaccine. The CDR3 runs from the conserved cysteine through the conserved F or W. A D gene is named only where the DNA matches it firmly. Clone size appears in some rows only: once, few, many, or a class for an expanded clone.

d_call	clone_size	v_call	j_call	cdr3_nt	cdr3_aa
.	.	TRBV12-3/TRBV12-4	TRBJ1-2	TGTGCCAGCAGTTTAGGCCCTTACCTTGGATTGGACAAGGAGGACTATGGCTACACCTTC	CASSLGPYLGLDKEDYGYTF
TRBD1	few	TRBV20-1	TRBJ2-3	TGCAGTGCCCGCGGGACAGGGAGTGCAGATACGCAGTATTTT	CSARGTGSADTQYF
.	.	TRBV12-1	TRBJ2-7	TGTGCCAGCAGCTTTGCGGGAGAGACTAGCGGGCCCGGGGCCTACGAGCAGTACTTC	CASSFAGETSGPGAYEQYF
.	.	TRBV6-2/TRBV6-3	TRBJ2-1	TGTGCCTCAGCACTTCAACTAGCTGCTAATGAGCAGTTCTTC	CASALQLAANEQFF
.	.	TRBV2	TRBJ1-4	TGTGCCAGCGTTGAGGGGTCGGAGAATGAAAAACTGTTTTTT	CASVEGSENEKLFF
TRBD2	many	TRBV7-3	TRBJ2-1	TGTGCCAGCAGCGTGGGTCTAGCGGGAGGGAATGAGCAGTTCTTC	CASSVGLAGGNEQFF
.	.	TRBV5-1	TRBJ1-1	TGCGCCAGCAGCTTCTGGGGGGCTGGCACTGAAGCTTTCTTT	CASSFWGAGTEAFF
.	.	TRBV20-1	TRBJ2-5	TGCAGTGCTAGAGATTATTTGGTAGCCGGAGAGACCCAGTACTTC	CSARDYLVAGETQYF
.	few	TRBV20-1	TRBJ2-5	TGCAGTGCGGGGGGCGGAGGGAACCAAGAGACCCAGTACTTC	CSAGGGGNQETQYF
TRBD2	many	TRBV28	TRBJ2-3	TGTGCCAGCAGTTTTTCGAGCGGGATGGCAGATACGCAGTATTTT	CASSFSSGMADTQYF
.	.	TRBV9	TRBJ2-7	TGTGCCAGCAGCGTGCGGGACCATCTAGGGGGAGAGCAGTACTTC	CASSVRDHLGGEQYF